The 21 T cell receptor beta chains below were found in one sample sequenced in a study of shared clonotypes between healthy human individuals. TCRdb's table, derived via immunoSEQ multiplex PCR, lists solely in-frame clones and lacks some. The sample contains some 1,400,000 clones, around 97% of which appear only once. Sequenced input: naive CD4+ T cells sorted from blood. The subset here: CD45RA+ positively selected. All receptors derive from a man aged 25-45 years in good health.

The rearrangement joins TRBV5-4 to TRBJ2-3; TRBD2 aligns across 8 bases. Germline loops: CDR1 SGHNT, CDR2 YYREEE (reference sequence). V trimming: 3 bases; J trimming: 3 bases; junction bases outside the gene matches: 9. The CDR3 has 16 residues. The CDR3 reads CASSSALAGKTDTQYF. In DNA form, the CDR3 reads TGTGCCAGCAGCTCCGCCTTAGCGGGGAAGACAGATACGCAGTATTTT. Full variable domain (outside the CDR3, taken from reference TRBV5-4 and TRBJ2-3): ETGVTQSPTHLIKTRGQQVTLRCSSQSGHNTVSWYQQALGQGPQFIFQYYREEENGRGNFPPRFSGLQFPNYSSELNVNALELDDSALYLCASSSALAGKTDTQYFGPGTRLTVL.

V and J are TRBV5-6 and TRBJ2-3; a possible D gene is TRBD2 (6 bases). Germline-derived CDR1 and CDR2 are SGHDT and YYEEEE. The CDR3 runs 15 residues. With 5 bases removed from V and 2 bases from J, the gap between germline ends came to 15 bases. The CDR3 DNA is TGTGCCAGCAGGGAATGGGGGGAGGCCACAGATACGCAGTATTTT. This codes for CASREWGEATDTQYF.

J is TRBJ2-5 and V is TRBV7-9; possibly TRBD2 for D (7 bases). V shed 1 base and J shed 1 base, with 10 bases lying between them. In germline, CDR1 is SEHNR, CDR2 FQNEAQ (reference sequence). The CDR3 runs 15 residues. The CDR3 loop is CASSLGAGAQETQYF. DNA for the CDR3: TGTGCCAGCAGCTTAGGGGCGGGGGCCCAAGAGACCCAGTACTTC.

This chain uses TRBV20-1 with TRBJ2-2; unclear D gene. Trimming left V 0 bases short and J 7 bases short, with 0 bases between. Germline V CDR1 and CDR2: DFQATT, SNEGSKA (reference sequence). The CDR3 contains 10 residues. The CDR3, as DNA: TGCAGTGCTAGAGACGGGGAGCTGTTTTTT. Its translation is CSARDGELFF.

The chain uses TRBV29-1 and TRBJ2-3; D is possibly TRBD1 (6 bases). CDR1 SQVTM and CDR2 ANQGSEA come from the germline V gene. Between the trimmed V and J ends, which lost 7 bases and 3 bases, there was a span of 11 bases. CDR3 size: 12 residues. As DNA, the CDR3 is TGCAGCGGACAACAGGGTACAGATACGCAGTATTTT. Amino acids: CSGQQGTDTQYF.

This chain links TRBV5-5 with TRBJ2-1; TRBD2 is a possible D gene (6 bases). Germline CDR1 and CDR2: SGHKS and YYEKEE (reference sequence). There are 16 residues in the CDR3. Trimming took 4 bases from V and 7 from J, leaving 21 bases between them. DNA of the CDR3: TGTGCCAGCAGCCCCAGCCCGAGGGAGGTTCAGAATGAGCAGTTCTTC. This translates into CASSPSPREVQNEQFF.

The rearrangement uses TRBV19 and TRBJ1-5; D is possibly TRBD1 (5 bases). Per germline, CDR1 LNHDA and CDR2 SQIVND (reference sequence). V shed 8 bases and J shed 6 bases, with 17 bases lying between them. The CDR3 spans 14 residues. CDR3 DNA: TGTGCCAGTCAAGAGGGGCCCAAAGGTCAGCCCCAGCATTTT. This gives the protein CASQEGPKGQPQHF. The whole variable domain, remainder taken from reference TRBV19 and TRBJ1-5, is DGGITQSPKYLFRKEGQNVTLSCEQNLNHDAMYWYRQDPGQGLRLIYYSQIVNDFQKGDIAEGYSVSREKKESFPLTVTSAQKNPTAFYLCASQEGPKGQPQHFGDGTRLSIL.

The chain recombines TRBV7-9 with TRBJ1-1, with D uncertain. The CDR3 has 13 residues. Germline-derived CDR1 and CDR2 are SEHNR and FQNEAQ (reference sequence). Between the trimmed V and J ends, which lost 5 bases and 5 bases, there was a span of 12 bases. CDR3 sequence reads: CASSRLTWTEAFF. CDR3 nucleotide sequence: TGTGCCAGCAGCCGATTGACGTGGACTGAAGCTTTCTTT.

The genes are TRBV6-5 and TRBJ2-7; no firm D call. This CDR3 region has 12 residues. The V end was cut by 4 bases, the J end by 3 bases, with 7 bases between. Germline V gene lookup returns CDR1 MNHEY and CDR2 SVGAGI. The CDR3 spells CASSSVDYEQYF. CDR3 DNA: TGTGCCAGCAGTTCTGTCGACTACGAGCAGTACTTC.

The rearrangement joins TRBV19 to TRBJ2-1, with a possible D match to TRBD2 (5 bases). The V end was cut by 9 bases, the J end by 2 bases, with 8 bases between. Germline loops: CDR1 LNHDA, CDR2 SQIVND (reference sequence). The length of the CDR3 is 12 residues. CDR3 in DNA: TGTGCCAGCGCCGGGACCTACAATGAGCAGTTCTTC. As protein: CASAGTYNEQFF.

The gene calls are TRBV11-3 and TRBJ2-1; D unresolved. The CDR3 loop spans 13 amino acids. Per the germline V gene, CDR1 is SGHNT and CDR2 is YENEEA. V lost 5 bases, J lost 7 bases, and 12 bases lay in between. In nucleotides, the CDR3 is TGTGCCAGCAGCCCCATTCTAGGGAATGAGCAGTTCTTC. It codes for CASSPILGNEQFF.

This chain links TRBV10-3 with TRBJ1-3; TRBD1 is a possible D gene (5 bases). V shed 3 bases and J shed 4 bases, with 7 bases lying between them. Germline V gene lookup returns CDR1 ENHRY and CDR2 SYGVKD. CDR3 size: 13 residues. CDR3 DNA sequence: TGTGCCATCAGTGACAGGGTGGGAAACACCATATATTTT. It encodes CAISDRVGNTIYF.

For the CDR3, the DNA is TGTGCCATCAGTGAGGAAAGGGGCGGGAGAAGGGAGACCCAGTACTTC. This translates into CAISEERGGRRETQYF. The rearrangement joins TRBV10-3 to TRBJ2-5, with 7 nucleotides matching TRBD2. V lost 2 bases and J lost 5; bases outside the gene matches: 11. This CDR3 has 16 amino acids. CDR1 ENHRY and CDR2 SYGVKD come from the germline V gene.

The rearrangement joins TRBV19 to TRBJ2-5; 8 bases fit TRBD1. J lost 1 base, V lost 5 bases, and 6 bases had no gene match. CDR1 and CDR2 from the germline V gene are LNHDA and SQIVND (reference sequence). There are 15 residues in the CDR3. The CDR3 spells CASSFRDRSQETQYF. CDR3 bases: TGTGCCAGTAGTTTCCGGGACAGGAGCCAAGAGACCCAGTACTTC.

The CDR3, as DNA: TGTGCCAGCAGCGTAGACACAGTTACCTACAATGAGCAGTTCTTC. Translated, it gives CASSVDTVTYNEQFF. The gene calls are TRBV9 and TRBJ2-1; D is unresolved. The CDR3 totals 15 residues. The V end lost 0 bases, the J end lost 2 bases, and 9 bases lay between the germline ends. Germline V gives CDR1 SGDLS, CDR2 YYNGEE.

The chain uses TRBV5-1 and TRBJ2-5, with unresolved D. The CDR3 is 21 amino acids. The V end was cut by 0 bases, the J end by 3 bases, with 30 bases between. The germline V gene has CDR1 SGHRS and CDR2 YFSETQ. The CDR3 region is CASSLVPPVAGGLVSEETQYF. The CDR3 DNA sequence: TGCGCCAGCAGCTTGGTTCCCCCGGTGGCTGGTGGGCTGGTCAGTGAAGAGACCCAGTACTTC.

The chain links TRBV5-1 to TRBJ2-5; TRBD2 matches 10 bases. V shed 3 bases, J shed 2 bases, and the junction held 16 bases outside the gene matches. The CDR3 length is 19 residues. Germline values: CDR1 SGHRS, CDR2 YFSETQ. Here the CDR3 reads CASSSRMRGSGRLQETQYF. The DNA of the CDR3 is TGCGCCAGCAGCTCACGTATGAGGGGTAGCGGGAGGCTACAAGAGACCCAGTACTTC.

This chain connects TRBV5-5 to TRBJ2-3, with 13 bases fitting TRBD2. Germline loops: CDR1 SGHKS, CDR2 YYEKEE (reference sequence). The CDR3 length is 19 residues. The junction had 14 bases not matched to a gene; V was cut back by 4 bases and J by 3 bases. The CDR3 sequence is CASSQGLAGMGTGTDTQYF. The CDR3 DNA follows: TGTGCCAGCAGCCAGGGACTAGCGGGAATGGGGACGGGGACAGATACGCAGTATTTT.

The chain uses TRBV21-1 and TRBJ2-1. TRBV21-1 is a listed pseudogene. The CDR3 runs 15 residues. CDR3 sequence: CASSKVSRIDNEQFF. CDR3 bases: TGTGCCAGCAGCAAAGTCAGCCGCATAGACAATGAGCAGTTCTTC.

This clone was counted once. The chain combines TRBV9 with TRBJ2-3, with D tentatively TRBD2 (6 bases). The V end lost 4 bases, the J end lost 6 bases, and 21 bases lay between the germline ends. Germline CDR1 is SGDLS and CDR2 is YYNGEE. This CDR3 has 16 amino acids. CDR3 nucleotide sequence: TGTGCCAGCAGCTCCCATGTTCGGGGGAGTGCGGATACGCAGTATTTT. Protein product: CASSSHVRGSADTQYF.

This chain connects TRBV6-1 to TRBJ2-1, with a tentative D call TRBD2 (5 bases). V lost 6 bases, J lost 4 bases, and 16 bases lay in between. The CDR3 spans 15 residues. Germline loops: CDR1 MNHNS, CDR2 SASEGT. The CDR3 reads CASSLFAGAYNEQFF. Written as DNA, the CDR3 is TGTGCCAGCAGCCTCTTTGCGGGCGCATACAATGAGCAGTTCTTC.